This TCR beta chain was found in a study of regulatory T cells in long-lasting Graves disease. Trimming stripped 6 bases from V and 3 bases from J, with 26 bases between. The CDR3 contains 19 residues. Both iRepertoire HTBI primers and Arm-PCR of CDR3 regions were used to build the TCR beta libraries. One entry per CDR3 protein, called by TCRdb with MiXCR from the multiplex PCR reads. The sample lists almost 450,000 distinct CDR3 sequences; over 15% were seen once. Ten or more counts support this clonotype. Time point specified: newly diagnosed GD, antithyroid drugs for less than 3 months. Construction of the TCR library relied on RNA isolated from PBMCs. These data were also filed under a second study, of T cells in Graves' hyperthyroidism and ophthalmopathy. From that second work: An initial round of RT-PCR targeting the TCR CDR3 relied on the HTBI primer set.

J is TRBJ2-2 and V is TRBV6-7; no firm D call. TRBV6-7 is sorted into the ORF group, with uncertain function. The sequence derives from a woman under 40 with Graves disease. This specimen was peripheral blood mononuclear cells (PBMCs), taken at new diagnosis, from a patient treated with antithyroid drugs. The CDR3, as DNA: TGTGCCAGCAGACACCTTGCTAGGTGTCGTATCGGTGACACCGGGGAGCTGTTTTTT. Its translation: CASRHLARCRIGDTGELFF.